Each of the 19 T cell receptor beta chains below was sequenced from the same sample in a study of T cell changes during pregnancy in multiple sclerosis. Profiled with immunoSEQ multiplex PCR; TCRdb holds only in-frame clones, not every one. Here the sample spans about 45,000 clones, 80% to 95% being singletons. The material was CD8+ T cells from peripheral blood mononuclear cells, obtained in the second trimester of pregnancy. The receptors were sampled from a female donor with multiple sclerosis, enrolled in a pregnancy study.

This clone is a singleton in its sample. V gene TRBV7-9 combines with J gene TRBJ1-2; 8 nucleotides line up with TRBD1. The germline CDR1 and CDR2 sequences are SEHNR and FQNEAQ (reference sequence). The CDR3 consists of 15 residues. V was clipped by 4 bases and J by 8 bases; unmatched bases: 12. The CDR3 nucleotides read TGTGCCAGCAGCTCCCCGGTGACAGGGGCGGGGGGCTACACCTTC. As protein: CASSSPVTGAGGYTF.

The J gene is TRBJ2-5, the V gene TRBV9; tentatively, D is TRBD2 (5 bases). CDR3 size: 15 residues. Between the trimmed V and J ends, which lost 3 bases and 5 bases, there was a span of 17 bases. The germline CDR1 and CDR2 sequences are SGDLS and YYNGEE. CDR3 nucleotides: TGTGCCAGCAGCGCCCCGACGCAAGAGGGTGAGACCCAGTACTTC. Translated, it gives CASSAPTQEGETQYF.

The chain has TRBV7-9 and TRBJ2-7; D may be TRBD1 (5 bases). Trimming shortened V by 5 bases and J by 1 base, and 12 bases separated the two germline ends. The V gene's germline CDR1 is SEHNR and CDR2 FQNEAQ (reference sequence). The CDR3 runs to 14 residues. CDR3 nucleotide sequence: TGTGCCAGCAGCCCGACAGAACCTTCCTACGAGCAGTACTTC. This encodes CASSPTEPSYEQYF. Full variable domain (missing parts from reference TRBV7-9 and TRBJ2-7): DTGVSQNPRHKITKRGQNVTFRCDPISEHNRLYWYRQTLGQGPEFLTYFQNEAQLEKSRLLSDRFSAERPKGSFSTLEIQRTEQGDSAMYLCASSPTEPSYEQYFGPGTRLTVT.

This chain connects TRBV9 to TRBJ2-3; 7 bases fit TRBD2. CDR1 SGDLS and CDR2 YYNGEE come from the germline V gene. The CDR3 totals 14 residues. V was clipped by 7 bases and J by 0 bases; unmatched bases: 5. CDR3 sequence reads: CASESGTSTDTQYF. In DNA, the CDR3 is TGTGCCAGCGAAAGCGGGACTAGCACAGATACGCAGTATTTT.

V and J are TRBV19 and TRBJ1-2; 9 nucleotides agree with TRBD1. From germline, CDR1 is LNHDA and CDR2 SQIVND (reference sequence). Trimming cost V 8 bases and J 6 bases; bases outside gene matches: 7. The CDR3 is 13 amino acids. CDR3 nucleotides: TGTGCCAGTTGGGACAGGGAGATTGATGGCTACACCTTC. It encodes CASWDREIDGYTF.

This clone rates as medium-sized (0.01 to 0.1%). CDR3 sequence (DNA): TGTGCCAGCAGGGGCGGGGGGGAAACAGATACGCAGTATTTT. It encodes CASRGGGETDTQYF. This sequence joins TRBV6-5 and TRBJ2-3; 9 bases align to TRBD2. The CDR3 has 14 amino acids. Germline V lookup: CDR1 MNHEY, CDR2 SVGAGI. Trimming cost V 6 bases and J 3 bases; bases outside gene matches: 4.

This sequence joins TRBV19 and TRBJ2-1, with D possibly matching TRBD2 (6 bases). CDR3 length: 20 amino acids. The germline V gene has CDR1 LNHDA and CDR2 SQIVND (reference sequence). The germline V and J ends were trimmed by 3 bases and 3 bases, with 27 bases remaining between them. Here the CDR3 reads CASSIPPITPMAAGYNEQFF. CDR3 in DNA: TGTGCCAGTAGTATTCCTCCGATTACTCCAATGGCAGCGGGCTACAATGAGCAGTTCTTC.

The rearrangement joins TRBV9 to TRBJ2-3; D call uncertain. V lost 4 bases to trimming and J lost 1 base, with 4 bases between them. Germline V gene lookup returns CDR1 SGDLS and CDR2 YYNGEE. The CDR3 loop spans 12 amino acids. The CDR3 DNA reads TGTGCCAGCAGCCGGGGCACAGATACGCAGTATTTT. Residues: CASSRGTDTQYF.

This rearrangement joins TRBV6-6 to TRBJ2-1; TRBD1 aligns across 8 bases. The CDR3 runs 12 residues. Germline loops: CDR1 MNHNY, CDR2 SVGAGI (reference sequence). Trimming removed 6 bases from V and 11 bases from J; junction bases left unmatched: 6. The CDR3 loop reads CASSRTGPQQFF. CDR3 DNA: TGTGCCAGCAGCAGGACAGGGCCCCAGCAGTTCTTC.

The V and J genes are TRBV4-2 and TRBJ2-3, with D maybe TRBD2 (6 bases). V was clipped by 0 bases and J by 1 base, with 11 bases between them. There are 16 residues in the CDR3. From germline, CDR1 is LGHNA and CDR2 YNFKEQ. CDR3 loop: CASSQDRGGGTDTQYF. The CDR3 DNA sequence: TGTGCCAGCAGCCAAGATCGGGGCGGGGGCACAGATACGCAGTATTTT.

This clone appeared a few times. This rearrangement joins TRBV19 to TRBJ2-7; no firm D call. This CDR3 has 13 residues. V shed 5 bases and J shed 2 bases, with 10 bases lying between them. Germline V gene sequence: CDR1 LNHDA, CDR2 SQIVND (reference sequence). The CDR3 is CASSPFQTYEQYF. CDR3 DNA: TGTGCCAGTAGTCCCTTTCAGACCTACGAGCAGTACTTC.

The chain employs TRBV2 and TRBJ2-7, with D possibly matching TRBD1 (6 bases). Germline V gives CDR1 SNHLY, CDR2 FYNNEI. The V gene lost 4 bases and the J gene lost 0 bases, with 16 bases spanning the gap. This CDR3 is built from 16 residues. The CDR3 reads CASSGTASVYSYEQYF. The DNA of the CDR3 is TGTGCCAGCAGTGGGACAGCCTCAGTTTACTCCTACGAGCAGTACTTC.

This clone has a single count. This chain connects TRBV4-1 to TRBJ1-1; D gene ambiguous. Deletions cut 6 bases from V and 4 bases from J, with 6 bases between. CDR3 length: 11 amino acids. CDR1 MGHRA and CDR2 YSYEKL come from the germline V gene. The CDR3 DNA reads as TGCGCCAGCAGGGCTTCCACTGAAGCTTTCTTT. Its protein is CASRASTEAFF.

This chain connects TRBV27 to TRBJ1-1, with D uncertain. Germline CDR1 and CDR2: MNHEY and SMNVEV (reference sequence). There are 12 residues in the CDR3. V was cut by 5 bases and J by 8 bases, with 12 bases left in between. The DNA of the CDR3 is TGTGCCAGCAGTCCCCTCCGCGGCGAAGCTTTCTTT. Amino acid sequence: CASSPLRGEAFF.

The rearrangement joins TRBV15 to TRBJ2-2; D remains unclear. Trimming removed 3 bases from V and 7 bases from J, with 6 bases in between. The CDR3 consists of 12 residues. In germline, CDR1 is LNHNV, CDR2 YYDKDF (reference sequence). This chain's CDR3 is CATSSDSGELFF. The CDR3 nucleotides are TGTGCCACCAGCAGCGATAGCGGGGAGCTGTTTTTT.

The chain carries TRBV4-2 and TRBJ2-6; 7 nucleotides align to TRBD1. The CDR3 covers 18 residues. Germline trimming cut 1 base from V and 0 bases from J; bases unmatched to any gene: 6. CDR1 LGHNA and CDR2 YNFKEQ come from the germline V gene. The DNA of the CDR3 is TGTGCCAGCAGCCAAGTTCGGGACAGCATCTCTGGGGCCAACGTCCTGACTTTC. It is translated as CASSQVRDSISGANVLTF.

On this clone: Being one base from a much bigger clone, this may be a read error. The V and J genes are TRBV5-1 and TRBJ2-2; possibly TRBD1 for D (6 bases). The germline V gene encodes CDR1 SGHRS and CDR2 YFSETQ. CDR3 length: 16 residues. The CDR3 region is CANSPHLDRFPGELFF. The CDR3 DNA is TGCGCCAACAGCCCCCATCTTGACAGGTTCCCCGGGGAGCTGTTTTTT.

The rearrangement joins TRBV29-1 to TRBJ1-1; D unresolved. The V gene lost 4 bases and the J gene lost 2 bases, with 11 bases spanning the gap. The CDR3 covers 13 residues. In germline, CDR1 is SQVTM, CDR2 ANQGSEA. The CDR3 nucleotides read TGCAGCGTTGGGGGAGCCTTAAACACTGAAGCTTTCTTT. This translates into CSVGGALNTEAFF.

The gene calls are TRBV4-2 and TRBJ2-7; tentatively, D is TRBD2 (6 bases). Deletions cut 5 bases from V and 5 bases from J, with 19 bases between. The germline V gene has CDR1 LGHNA and CDR2 YNFKEQ. This CDR3 spans 15 amino acids. This chain's CDR3 is CASSANPGLGNEQYF. The CDR3 DNA sequence: TGTGCCAGCAGCGCTAACCCGGGACTGGGAAACGAGCAGTACTTC.